This record concerns one T cell receptor (beta chain) sequence. The V end lost 5 bases, the J end lost 5 bases, and 15 bases lay between the germline ends. CDR3 length: 14 residues. The germline CDR1 and CDR2 sequences are MDHEN and SYDVKM. This entry belongs to a study of cytotoxic CD8 clonotypes in ibrutinib-treated CLL. About the research overall: Patients gave response samples after a median around 11 months of treatment, range 6 to 36. On average, around 85,000 productive rearrangements and around 260,000 productive templates per sample.

Generated by immunoSEQ multiplex PCR, the TCRdb table keeps only in-frame clones and is missing some. The sample records more than 150,000 clones, 55% to 85% being singletons. The TCR comes from a human donor with chronic lymphocytic leukemia. The chain carries TRBV28 and TRBJ2-5; D is uncertain. The sample in question was PBMCs, obtained after 24 months of ibrutinib treatment. CDR3 bases: TGTGCCAGCAGTCCCCTTCGCGGTGGGGAGACCCAGTACTTC. It codes for CASSPLRGGETQYF.